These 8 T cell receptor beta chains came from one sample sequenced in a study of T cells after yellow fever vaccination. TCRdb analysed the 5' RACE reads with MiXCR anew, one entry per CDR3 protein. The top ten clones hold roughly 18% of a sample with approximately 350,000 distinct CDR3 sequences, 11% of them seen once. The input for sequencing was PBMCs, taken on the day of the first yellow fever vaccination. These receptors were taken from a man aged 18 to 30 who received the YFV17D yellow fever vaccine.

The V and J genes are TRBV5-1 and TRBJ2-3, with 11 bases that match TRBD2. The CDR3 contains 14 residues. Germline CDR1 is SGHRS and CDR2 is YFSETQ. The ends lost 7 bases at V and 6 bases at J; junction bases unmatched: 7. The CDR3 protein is CASYSGGASDTQYF. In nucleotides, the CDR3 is TGCGCCAGCTATAGCGGGGGGGCGTCCGATACGCAGTATTTT.

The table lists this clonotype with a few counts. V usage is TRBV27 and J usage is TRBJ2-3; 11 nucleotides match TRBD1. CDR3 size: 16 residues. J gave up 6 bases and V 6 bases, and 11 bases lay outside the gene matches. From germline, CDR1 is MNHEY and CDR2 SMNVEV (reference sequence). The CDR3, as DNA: TGTGCCAGCAGCACTCTCTGGGACAGGGGGTATGATACGCAGTATTTT. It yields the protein CASSTLWDRGYDTQYF.

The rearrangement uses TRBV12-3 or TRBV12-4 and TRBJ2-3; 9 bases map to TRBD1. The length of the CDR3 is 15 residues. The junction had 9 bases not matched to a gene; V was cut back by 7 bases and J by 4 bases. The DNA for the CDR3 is TGTGCCAGCATTCGAGGGACAGGGATTTCAGATACGCAGTATTTT. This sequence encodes CASIRGTGISDTQYF.

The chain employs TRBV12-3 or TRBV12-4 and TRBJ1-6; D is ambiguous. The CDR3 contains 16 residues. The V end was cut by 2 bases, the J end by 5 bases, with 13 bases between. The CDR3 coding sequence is TGTGCCAGCAGTTTATGGGGTCCAGTAAATAATTCACCCCTCCACTTT. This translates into CASSLWGPVNNSPLHF.

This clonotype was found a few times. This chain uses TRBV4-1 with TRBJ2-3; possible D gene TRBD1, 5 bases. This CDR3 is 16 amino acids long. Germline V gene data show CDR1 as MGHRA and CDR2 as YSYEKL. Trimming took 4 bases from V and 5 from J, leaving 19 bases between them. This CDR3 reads CASSRPGQSRQDTQYF. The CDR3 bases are TGCGCCAGCAGCCGGCCAGGGCAAAGTAGACAAGATACGCAGTATTTT.

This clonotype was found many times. The CDR3 sequence: CAISEGQGYEQYV. The CDR3 region has the DNA TGTGCCATCAGTGAGGGACAGGGCTACGAGCAGTACGTC. The genes are TRBV10-3 and TRBJ2-7; 8 nucleotides match TRBD1. Germline V gene lookup returns CDR1 ENHRY and CDR2 SYGVKD. J lost 3 bases, V lost 2 bases, and 0 bases had no gene match. CDR3 size: 13 residues.

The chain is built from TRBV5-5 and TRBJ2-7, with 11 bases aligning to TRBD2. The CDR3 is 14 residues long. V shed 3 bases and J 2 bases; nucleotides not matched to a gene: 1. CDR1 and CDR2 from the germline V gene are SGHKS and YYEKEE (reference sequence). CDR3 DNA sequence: TGTGCCAGCAGCTATAGCGGGGGGGCCTACGAGCAGTACTTC. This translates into CASSYSGGAYEQYF.

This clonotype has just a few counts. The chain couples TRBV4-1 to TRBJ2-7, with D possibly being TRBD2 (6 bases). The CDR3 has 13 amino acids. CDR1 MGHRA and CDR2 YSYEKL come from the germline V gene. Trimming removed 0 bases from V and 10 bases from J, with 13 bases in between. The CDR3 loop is CASSQDRGTVQYV. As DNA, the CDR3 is TGCGCCAGCAGCCAAGATCGGGGGACTGTACAGTACGTC.